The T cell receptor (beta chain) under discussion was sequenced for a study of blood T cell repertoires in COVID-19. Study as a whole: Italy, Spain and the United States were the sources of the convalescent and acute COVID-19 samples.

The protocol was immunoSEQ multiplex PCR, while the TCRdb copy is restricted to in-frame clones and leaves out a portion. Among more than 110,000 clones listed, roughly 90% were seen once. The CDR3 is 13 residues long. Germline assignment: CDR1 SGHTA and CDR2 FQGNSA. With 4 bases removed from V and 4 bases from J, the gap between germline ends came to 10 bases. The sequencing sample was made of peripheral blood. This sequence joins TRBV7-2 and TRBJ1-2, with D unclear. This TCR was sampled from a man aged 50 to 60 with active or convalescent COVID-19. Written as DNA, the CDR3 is TGTGCCAGCAGCTCCGCAGGCACCTATGGCTACACCTTC. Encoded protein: CASSSAGTYGYTF. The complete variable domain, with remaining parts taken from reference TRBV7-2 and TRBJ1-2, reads GAGVSQSPSNKVTEKGKDVELRCDPISGHTALYWYRQSLGQGLEFLIYFQGNSAPDKSGLPSDRFSAERTGGSVSTLTIQRTQQEDSAVYLCASSSAGTYGYTFGSGTRLTVV.